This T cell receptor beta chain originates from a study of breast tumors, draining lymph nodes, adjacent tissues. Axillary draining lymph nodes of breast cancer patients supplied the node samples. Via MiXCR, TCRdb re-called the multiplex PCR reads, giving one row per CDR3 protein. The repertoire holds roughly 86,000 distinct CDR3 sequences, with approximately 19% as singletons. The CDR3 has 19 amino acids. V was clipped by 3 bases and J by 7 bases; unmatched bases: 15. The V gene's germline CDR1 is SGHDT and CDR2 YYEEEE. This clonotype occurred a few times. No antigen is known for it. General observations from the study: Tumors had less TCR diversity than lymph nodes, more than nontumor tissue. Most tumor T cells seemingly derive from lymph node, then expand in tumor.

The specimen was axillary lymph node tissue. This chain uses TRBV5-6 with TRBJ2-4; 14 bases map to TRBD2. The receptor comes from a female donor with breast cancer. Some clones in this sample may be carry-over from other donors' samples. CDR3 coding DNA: TGTGCCAGCAGCTCATTCCACCGACTAGCGGGAGGGGGTGAGAACATTCAGTACTTC. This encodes CASSSFHRLAGGGENIQYF.